Included here is one T cell receptor (beta chain) sequence, with context. The antigen remains undetermined. The V segment lost 5 bases and the J segment 5 bases; nucleotides outside the gene matches: 3. Germline V gene data show CDR1 as SEHNR and CDR2 as FQNEAQ (reference sequence). The CDR3 spans 15 residues. The data are from a study of blood T cells in healthy people across ages. Regarding the study as a whole: Investigators treated diversity estimates from one million T cells as underestimates.

A second roughly 6 to 12 cycle PCR used barcoded and J-beta primers. One entry per CDR3 protein, called by TCRdb with MiXCR from the 5' RACE reads. The sample contains around 1,100,000 distinct CDR3 sequences, more than 30% of which appear only once. The authors extracted at least 5.5 micrograms of total RNA per sample. Sequencing input: blood. V and J are TRBV7-9 and TRBJ2-1; 13 bases line up with TRBD2. The sequence was obtained from a man younger than 30 in good health. Here the CDR3 reads CASSQLAGGNNEQFF. The CDR3 region has the DNA TGTGCCAGCAGCCAACTAGCGGGGGGGAACAATGAGCAGTTCTTC.